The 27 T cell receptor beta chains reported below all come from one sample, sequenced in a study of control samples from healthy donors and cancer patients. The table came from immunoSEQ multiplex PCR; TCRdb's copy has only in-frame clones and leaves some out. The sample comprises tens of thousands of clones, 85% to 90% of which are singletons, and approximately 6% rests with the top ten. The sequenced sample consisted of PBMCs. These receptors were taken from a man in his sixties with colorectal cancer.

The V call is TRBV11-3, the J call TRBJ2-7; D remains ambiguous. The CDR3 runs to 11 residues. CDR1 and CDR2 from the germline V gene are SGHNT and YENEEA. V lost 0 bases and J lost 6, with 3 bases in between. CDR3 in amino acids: CASSLDREQYF. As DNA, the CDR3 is TGTGCCAGCAGCTTAGATCGCGAGCAGTACTTC.

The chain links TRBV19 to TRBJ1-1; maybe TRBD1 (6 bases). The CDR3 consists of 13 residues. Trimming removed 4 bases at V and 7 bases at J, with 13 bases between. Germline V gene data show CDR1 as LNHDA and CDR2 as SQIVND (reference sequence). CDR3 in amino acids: CASSRSTGIEAFF. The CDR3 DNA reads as TGTGCCAGTAGTAGGTCCACAGGGATTGAAGCTTTCTTT.

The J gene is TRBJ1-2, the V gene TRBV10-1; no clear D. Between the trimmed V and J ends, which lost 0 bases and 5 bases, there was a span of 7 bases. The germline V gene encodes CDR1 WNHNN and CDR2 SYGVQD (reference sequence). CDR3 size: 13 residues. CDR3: CASSESLGYGYTF. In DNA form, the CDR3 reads TGCGCCAGCAGTGAGTCGTTGGGGTATGGCTACACCTTC.

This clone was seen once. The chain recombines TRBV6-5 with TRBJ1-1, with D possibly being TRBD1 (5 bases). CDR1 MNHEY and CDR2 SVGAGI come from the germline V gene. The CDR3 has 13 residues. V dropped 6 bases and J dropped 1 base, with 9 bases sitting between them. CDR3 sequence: CASSLGQNTEAFF. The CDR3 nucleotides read TGTGCCAGCAGCCTAGGACAGAACACTGAAGCTTTCTTT.

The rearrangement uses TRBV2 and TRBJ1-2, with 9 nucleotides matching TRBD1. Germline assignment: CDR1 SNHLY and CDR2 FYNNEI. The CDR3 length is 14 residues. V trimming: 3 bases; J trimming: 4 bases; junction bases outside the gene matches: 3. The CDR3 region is CASSEGQGGYGYTF. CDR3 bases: TGTGCCAGCAGTGAGGGACAGGGCGGCTATGGCTACACCTTC.

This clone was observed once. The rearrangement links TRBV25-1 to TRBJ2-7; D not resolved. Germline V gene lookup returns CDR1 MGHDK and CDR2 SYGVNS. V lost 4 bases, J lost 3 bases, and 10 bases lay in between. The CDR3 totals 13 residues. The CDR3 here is CASSVQSGYEQYF. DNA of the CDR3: TGTGCCAGCAGTGTCCAGTCGGGCTACGAGCAGTACTTC.

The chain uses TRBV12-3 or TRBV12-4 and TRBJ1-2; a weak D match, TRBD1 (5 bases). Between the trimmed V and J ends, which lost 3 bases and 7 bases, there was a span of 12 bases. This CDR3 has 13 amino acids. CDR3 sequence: CASSFLGVSGYTF. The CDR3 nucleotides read TGTGCCAGCAGTTTTCTAGGGGTTAGTGGCTACACCTTC.

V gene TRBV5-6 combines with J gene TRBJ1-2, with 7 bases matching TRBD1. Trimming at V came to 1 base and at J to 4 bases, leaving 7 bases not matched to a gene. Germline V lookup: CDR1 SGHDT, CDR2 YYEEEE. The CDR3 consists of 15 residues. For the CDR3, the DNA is TGTGCCAGCAGCTTGCAGGGAGGGGGCATCTATGGCTACACCTTC. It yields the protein CASSLQGGGIYGYTF.

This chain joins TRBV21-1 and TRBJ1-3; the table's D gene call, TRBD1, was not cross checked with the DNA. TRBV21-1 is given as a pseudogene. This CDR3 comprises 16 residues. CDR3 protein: CASTSRRDRAGNTIYF. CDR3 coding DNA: TGTGCCAGCACCTCGCGGCGGGACAGGGCTGGAAACACCATATATTTT.

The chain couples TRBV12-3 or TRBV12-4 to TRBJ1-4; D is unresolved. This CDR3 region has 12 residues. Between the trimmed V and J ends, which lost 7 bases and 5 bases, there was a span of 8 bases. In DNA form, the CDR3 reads TGTGCCAGCACCCCGGGGAATGAAAAACTGTTTTTT. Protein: CASTPGNEKLFF.

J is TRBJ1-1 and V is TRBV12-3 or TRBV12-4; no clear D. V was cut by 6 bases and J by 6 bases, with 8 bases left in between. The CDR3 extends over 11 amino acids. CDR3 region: CASRLRAEAFF. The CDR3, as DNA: TGTGCCAGCAGACTAAGGGCTGAAGCTTTCTTT.

The CDR3 bases are TGTGCCAGCAGGAGGACTAGCGGGCCCACCTACGAGCAGTACTTC. This codes for CASRRTSGPTYEQYF. The genes are TRBV2 and TRBJ2-7; 11 bases map to TRBD2. There are 15 residues in the CDR3. Germline lookup yields CDR1 SNHLY and CDR2 FYNNEI. V dropped 6 bases and J dropped 2; count of bases not matched to a gene: 6.

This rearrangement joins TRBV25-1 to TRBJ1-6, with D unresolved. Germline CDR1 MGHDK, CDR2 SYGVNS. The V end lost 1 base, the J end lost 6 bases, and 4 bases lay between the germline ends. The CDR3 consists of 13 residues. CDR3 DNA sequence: TGTGCCAGCAGTGAATCTGGTAATTCACCCCTCCACTTT. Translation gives CASSESGNSPLHF. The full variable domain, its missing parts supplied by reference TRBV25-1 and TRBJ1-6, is EADIYQTPRYLVIGTGKKITLECSQTMGHDKMYWYQQDPGMELHLIHYSYGVNSTEKGDLSSESTVSRIRTEHFPLTLESARPSHTSQYLCASSESGNSPLHFGNGTRLTVT.

CDR3 bases: TGTGCCAGCAGCCCCCGGACAGGGGGCGAGCAGTACTTC. This sequence encodes CASSPRTGGEQYF. The V gene is TRBV14, the J gene TRBJ2-7, with TRBD1 matching 10 bases. In germline, CDR1 is SGHDN, CDR2 FVKESK. The CDR3 loop spans 13 amino acids. J gave up 6 bases and V 4 bases, and 3 bases lay outside the gene matches.

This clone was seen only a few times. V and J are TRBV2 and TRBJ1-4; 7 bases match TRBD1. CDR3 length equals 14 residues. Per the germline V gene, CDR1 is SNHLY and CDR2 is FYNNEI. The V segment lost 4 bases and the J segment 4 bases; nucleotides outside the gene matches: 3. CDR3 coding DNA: TGTGCCAGCAGTGGACAGGGAGTTAATGAAAAACTGTTTTTT. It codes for CASSGQGVNEKLFF.

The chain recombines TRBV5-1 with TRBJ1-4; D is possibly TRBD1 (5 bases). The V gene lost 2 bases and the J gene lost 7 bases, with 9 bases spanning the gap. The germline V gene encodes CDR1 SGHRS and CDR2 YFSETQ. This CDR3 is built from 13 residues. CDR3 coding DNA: TGCGCCAGCAGCTTCCAGGGCGGTGAAAAACTGTTTTTT. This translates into CASSFQGGEKLFF.

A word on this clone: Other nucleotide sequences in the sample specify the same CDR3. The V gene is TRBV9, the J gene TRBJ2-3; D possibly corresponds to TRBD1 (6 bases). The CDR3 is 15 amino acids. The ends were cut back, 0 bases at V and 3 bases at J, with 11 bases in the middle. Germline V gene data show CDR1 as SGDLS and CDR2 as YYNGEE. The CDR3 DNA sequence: TGTGCCAGCAGCGTAGTGGGGGCCAGTACAGATACGCAGTATTTT. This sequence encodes CASSVVGASTDTQYF.

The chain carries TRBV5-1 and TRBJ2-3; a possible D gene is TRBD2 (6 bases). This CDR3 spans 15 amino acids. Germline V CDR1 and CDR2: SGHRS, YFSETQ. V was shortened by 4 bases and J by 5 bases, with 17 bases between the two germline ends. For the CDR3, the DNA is TGCGCCAGCAGCGACGGGACTCCCCTTAGAGATACGCAGTATTTT. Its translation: CASSDGTPLRDTQYF.

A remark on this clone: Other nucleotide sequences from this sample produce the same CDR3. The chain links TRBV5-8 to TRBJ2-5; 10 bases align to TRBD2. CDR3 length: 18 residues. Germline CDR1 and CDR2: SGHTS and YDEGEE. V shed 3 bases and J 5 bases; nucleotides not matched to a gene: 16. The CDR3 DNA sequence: TGTGCCAGCAGCTGGCAAGTTATACAGCGGGGGGGTCGGGAGACCCAGTACTTC. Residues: CASSWQVIQRGGRETQYF.

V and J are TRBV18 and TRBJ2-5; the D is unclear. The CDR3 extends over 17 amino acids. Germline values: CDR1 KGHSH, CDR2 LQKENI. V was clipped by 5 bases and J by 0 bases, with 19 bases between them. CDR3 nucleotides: TGTGCCAGCTCAGCCCAAAGGAGCCAACCGTACCAAGAGACCCAGTACTTC. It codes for CASSAQRSQPYQETQYF.

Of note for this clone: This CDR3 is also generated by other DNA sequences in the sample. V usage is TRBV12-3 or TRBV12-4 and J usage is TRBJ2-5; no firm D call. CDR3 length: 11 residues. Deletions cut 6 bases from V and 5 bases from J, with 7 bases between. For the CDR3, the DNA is TGTGCCAGCAGGCGAGGCGAGACCCAGTACTTC. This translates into CASRRGETQYF.

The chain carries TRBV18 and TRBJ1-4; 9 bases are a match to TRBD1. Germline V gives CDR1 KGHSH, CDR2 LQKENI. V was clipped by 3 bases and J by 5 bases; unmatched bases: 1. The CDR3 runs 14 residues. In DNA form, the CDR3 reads TGTGCCAGCTCACCCGGGACAGGGAATGAAAAACTGTTTTTT. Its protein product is CASSPGTGNEKLFF.

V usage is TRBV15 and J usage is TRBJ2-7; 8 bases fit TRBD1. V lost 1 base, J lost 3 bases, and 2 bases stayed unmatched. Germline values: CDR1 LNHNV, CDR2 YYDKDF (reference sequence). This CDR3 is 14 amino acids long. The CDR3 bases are TGTGCCACCAGCAGAGTCGGGACAGGCTACGAGCAGTACTTC. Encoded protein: CATSRVGTGYEQYF.

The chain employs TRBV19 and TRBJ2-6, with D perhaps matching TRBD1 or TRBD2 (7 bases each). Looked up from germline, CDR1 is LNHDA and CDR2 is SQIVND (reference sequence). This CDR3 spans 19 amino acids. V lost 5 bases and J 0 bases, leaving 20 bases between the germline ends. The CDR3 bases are TGTGCCAGTAGTTCCAGGGGGAGGGCCCCGGGCTCTGGGGCCAACGTCCTGACTTTC. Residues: CASSSRGRAPGSGANVLTF. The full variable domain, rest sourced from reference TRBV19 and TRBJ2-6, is DGGITQSPKYLFRKEGQNVTLSCEQNLNHDAMYWYRQDPGQGLRLIYYSQIVNDFQKGDIAEGYSVSREKKESFPLTVTSAQKNPTAFYLCASSSRGRAPGSGANVLTFGAGSRLTVL.

The CDR3 sequence is CASSPYGTGDRSGANVLTF. Here the CDR3 DNA reads TGTGCCAGTAGTCCCTACGGGACAGGGGATCGTTCTGGGGCCAACGTCCTGACTTTC. This chain connects TRBV19 to TRBJ2-6, with TRBD1 identical over 10 bases. Trimming at V came to 5 bases and at J to 1 base, leaving 11 bases not matched to a gene. The CDR3 sequence is 19 residues long. The V gene's germline CDR1 is LNHDA and CDR2 SQIVND (reference sequence).

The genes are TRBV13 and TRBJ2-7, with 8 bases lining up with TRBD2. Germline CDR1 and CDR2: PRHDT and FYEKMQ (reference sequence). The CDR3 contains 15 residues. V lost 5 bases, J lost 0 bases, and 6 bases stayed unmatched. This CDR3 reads CASSRRLASSYEQYF. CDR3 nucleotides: TGTGCCAGCAGCCGGAGACTAGCGTCCTCCTACGAGCAGTACTTC.

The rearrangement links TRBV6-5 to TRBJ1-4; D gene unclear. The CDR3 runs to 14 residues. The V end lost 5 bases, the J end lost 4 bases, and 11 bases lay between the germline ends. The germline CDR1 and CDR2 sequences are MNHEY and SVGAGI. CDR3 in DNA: TGTGCCAGCAGTCTTAGAGCCATTAATGAAAAACTGTTTTTT. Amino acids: CASSLRAINEKLFF.